A single sample is the source of the 14 T cell receptor beta chains below, sequenced in a study of blood T cell repertoires in COVID-19. Clones were read by immunoSEQ multiplex PCR, and TCRdb kept only the in-frame ones, dropping some. The table records fewer than 350,000 clones, under 90% of them present only once. Sequencing was done on a sample of peripheral blood. The receptors shown here come from a woman aged 55 to 70 with active or convalescent COVID-19.

The V call is TRBV4-1, the J call TRBJ2-7, with 8 bases lining up with TRBD1. The CDR3 contains 13 residues. Germline trimming cut 6 bases from V and 3 bases from J; bases unmatched to any gene: 4. Germline-derived CDR1 and CDR2 are MGHRA and YSYEKL. CDR3 coding DNA: TGCGCCAGCAGTCTACAGGGGGACTACGAGCAGTACTTC. It specifies CASSLQGDYEQYF.

This clone was seen more than once but under ten times. V and J are TRBV19 and TRBJ1-4; maybe TRBD1 (6 bases). V was clipped by 6 bases and J by 4 bases, with 9 bases between them. This CDR3 contains 13 residues. The germline V gene has CDR1 LNHDA and CDR2 SQIVND (reference sequence). CDR3 protein: CASSQGHNEKLFF. As DNA, the CDR3 is TGTGCCAGTAGCCAGGGACATAATGAAAAACTGTTTTTT.

This chain joins TRBV19 and TRBJ1-6; D unclear. The CDR3 is made up of 17 amino acids. V was cut by 3 bases and J by 6 bases, with 18 bases left in between. Germline V gene lookup returns CDR1 LNHDA and CDR2 SQIVND (reference sequence). The CDR3 DNA follows: TGTGCCAGTAGTATCCCGCGGGGTATTAAGGGTAATTCACCCCTCCACTTT. Amino acids: CASSIPRGIKGNSPLHF.

This clone appeared a few times. The V and J genes are TRBV20-1 and TRBJ2-7, with D possibly matching TRBD1 (6 bases). This CDR3 contains 12 residues. V dropped 3 bases and J dropped 7 bases, with 13 bases sitting between them. Germline V gene lookup returns CDR1 DFQATT and CDR2 SNEGSKA (reference sequence). Here the CDR3 reads CSASRTADEQYF. The CDR3 DNA reads TGCAGTGCTAGTCGGACAGCGGATGAGCAGTACTTC.

This clone has more than one count but fewer than ten. This chain uses TRBV14 with TRBJ2-4; TRBD2 matches at 8 bases. Germline V gene sequence: CDR1 SGHDN, CDR2 FVKESK. This CDR3 spans 16 amino acids. The trim removed 5 bases at V and 0 bases at J, leaving 6 bases unmatched. The CDR3 sequence: CASSEQSGGAKNIQYF. As DNA, the CDR3 is TGTGCCAGCAGCGAACAGAGCGGGGGAGCCAAAAACATTCAGTACTTC. The entire variable domain, with the rest obtained from reference TRBV14 and TRBJ2-4, is as follows: EAGVTQFPSHSVIEKGQTVTLRCDPISGHDNLYWYRRVMGKEIKFLLHFVKESKQDESGMPNNRFLAERTGGTYSTLKVQPAELEDSGVYFCASSEQSGGAKNIQYFGAGTRLSVL.

This sequence joins TRBV5-6 and TRBJ2-5; 13 nucleotides agree with TRBD2. J lost 5 bases, V lost 3 bases, and 7 bases had no gene match. The CDR3 totals 16 residues. The germline V gene encodes CDR1 SGHDT and CDR2 YYEEEE. The CDR3 DNA reads TGTGCCAGCAGCTCACTAGCGGGGGGGCTGACTGAGACCCAGTACTTC. Translating gives CASSSLAGGLTETQYF. Full variable domain (rest looked up from reference TRBV5-6 and TRBJ2-5): DAGVTQSPTHLIKTRGQQVTLRCSPKSGHDTVSWYQQALGQGPQFIFQYYEEEERQRGNFPDRFSGHQFPNYSSELNVNALLLGDSALYLCASSSLAGGLTETQYFGPGTRLLVL.

This chain joins TRBV19 and TRBJ1-2; a weak D match, TRBD1 (6 bases). Trimming stripped 3 bases from V and 7 bases from J, with 18 bases between. Germline V gene sequence: CDR1 LNHDA, CDR2 SQIVND (reference sequence). The CDR3 spans 15 residues. DNA for the CDR3: TGTGCCAGTAGTATTGGGGAAGGGGGAAAGAGTGGCTACACCTTC. It yields the protein CASSIGEGGKSGYTF.

This clone turned up a few times. The V call is TRBV21-1, the J call TRBJ1-5; the D segment call TRBD1 is taken from the table without a DNA check. TRBV21-1 is a pseudogene segment. There are 16 residues in the CDR3. This CDR3 reads CASTHGTGALNQPQHF. In DNA form, the CDR3 reads TGTGCCAGCACCCACGGGACAGGGGCCCTTAATCAGCCCCAGCATTTT.

The gene calls are TRBV10-1 and TRBJ2-7; TRBD2 agrees at 15 bases. CDR1 is WNHNN and CDR2 is SYGVQD in the germline V gene (reference sequence). With V trimmed by 4 bases and J by 12 bases, 10 bases remained unmatched. The CDR3 is 15 amino acids. CDR3 sequence (DNA): TGCGCCAGCAGTGTTGGACTAGCGGGGGGGACCCTACTGTACTTC. It encodes CASSVGLAGGTLLYF.

The chain has TRBV5-8 and TRBJ2-1; 10 bases fit TRBD1. CDR3 size: 15 residues. Per the germline V gene, CDR1 is SGHTS and CDR2 is YDEGEE. V dropped 4 bases and J dropped 9; count of bases not matched to a gene: 10. CDR3 sequence reads: CASSLPGQGIGEQFF. The CDR3 coding sequence is TGTGCCAGCAGCCTACCGGGACAGGGGATAGGTGAGCAGTTCTTC.

The V and J genes are TRBV14 and TRBJ2-3; D not certain. V was shortened by 3 bases and J by 3 bases, with 16 bases between the two germline ends. This CDR3 has 16 residues. In germline, CDR1 is SGHDN, CDR2 FVKESK. The CDR3 nucleotides read TGTGCCAGCAGCCAGCGGCACGGCATGGTAACAGATACGCAGTATTTT. The encoded protein is CASSQRHGMVTDTQYF.

The chain couples TRBV5-4 to TRBJ1-1; D uncertain. V lost 4 bases and J 4 bases, leaving 17 bases between the germline ends. The CDR3 spans 15 residues. Germline assignment: CDR1 SGHNT and CDR2 YYREEE (reference sequence). The CDR3 reads CASSIRTRGVTEAFF. In nucleotides, the CDR3 is TGTGCCAGCAGCATAAGGACTCGCGGGGTCACTGAAGCTTTCTTT.

V gene TRBV7-2 combines with J gene TRBJ2-1, with D tentatively TRBD1 (6 bases). CDR3 size: 16 residues. Looked up from germline, CDR1 is SGHTA and CDR2 is FQGNSA. The V end was cut by 5 bases, the J end by 7 bases, with 21 bases between. This chain's CDR3 is CASSQLAGGLMNEQFF. CDR3 nucleotides: TGTGCCAGCAGCCAATTAGCTGGGGGCTTAATGAATGAGCAGTTCTTC.

This clone was picked up one time. The V and J genes are TRBV11-3 and TRBJ1-1; D remains ambiguous. The CDR3 consists of 13 residues. The germline V gene has CDR1 SGHNT and CDR2 YENEEA. V dropped 0 bases and J dropped 5 bases, with 7 bases sitting between them. DNA of the CDR3: TGTGCCAGCAGCTTAGAAGAGGATACTGAAGCTTTCTTT. Translation gives CASSLEEDTEAFF. The whole variable domain, filled in from reference TRBV11-3 and TRBJ1-1, reads EAGVVQSPRYKIIEKKQPVAFWCNPISGHNTLYWYLQNLGQGPELLIRYENEEAVDDSQLPKDRFSAERLKGVDSTLKIQPAELGDSAVYLCASSLEEDTEAFFGQGTRLTVV.